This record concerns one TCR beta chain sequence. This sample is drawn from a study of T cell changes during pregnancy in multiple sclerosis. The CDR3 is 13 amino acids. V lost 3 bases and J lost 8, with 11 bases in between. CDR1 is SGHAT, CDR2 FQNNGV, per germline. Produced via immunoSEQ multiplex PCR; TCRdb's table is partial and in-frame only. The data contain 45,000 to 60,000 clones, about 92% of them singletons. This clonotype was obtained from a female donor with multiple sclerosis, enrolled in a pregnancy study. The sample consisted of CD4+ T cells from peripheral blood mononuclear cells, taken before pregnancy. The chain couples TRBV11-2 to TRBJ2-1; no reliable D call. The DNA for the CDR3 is TGTGCCAGCAGCTTTGAGATCATCTATGAGCAGTTCTTC. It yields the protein CASSFEIIYEQFF.